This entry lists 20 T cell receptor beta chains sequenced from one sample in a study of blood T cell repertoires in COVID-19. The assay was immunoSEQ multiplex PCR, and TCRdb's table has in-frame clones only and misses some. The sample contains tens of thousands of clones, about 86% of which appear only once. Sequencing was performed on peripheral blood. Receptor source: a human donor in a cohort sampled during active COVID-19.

DNA for the CDR3: TGTGCCAGCAGCGCGCGAACAGGGACACGCTCCTACGAGCAGTACTTC. Its translation: CASSARTGTRSYEQYF. The rearrangement links TRBV9 to TRBJ2-7, with TRBD1 as a possible D gene (6 bases). Germline values: CDR1 SGDLS, CDR2 YYNGEE. Trimming removed 3 bases at V and 0 bases at J, with 16 bases between. The CDR3 extends over 16 amino acids.

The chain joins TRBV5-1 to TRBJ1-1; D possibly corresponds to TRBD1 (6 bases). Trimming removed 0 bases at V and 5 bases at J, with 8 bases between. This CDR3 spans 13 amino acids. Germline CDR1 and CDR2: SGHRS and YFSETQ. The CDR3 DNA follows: TGCGCCAGCAGCTTGGAAAGGGGGACTGAAGCTTTCTTT. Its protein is CASSLERGTEAFF.

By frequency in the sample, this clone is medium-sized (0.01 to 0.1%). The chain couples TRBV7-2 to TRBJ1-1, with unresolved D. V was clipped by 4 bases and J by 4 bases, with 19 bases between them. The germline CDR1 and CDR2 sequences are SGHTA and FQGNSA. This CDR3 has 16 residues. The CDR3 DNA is TGTGCCAGCAGCTCCCATAGCGCGGTATTTGGCACTGAAGCTTTCTTT. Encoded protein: CASSSHSAVFGTEAFF.

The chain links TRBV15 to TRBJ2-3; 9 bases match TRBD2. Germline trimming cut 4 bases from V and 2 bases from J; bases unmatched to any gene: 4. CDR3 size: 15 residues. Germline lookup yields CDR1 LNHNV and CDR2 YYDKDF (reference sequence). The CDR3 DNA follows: TGTGCCACCAGCACCTCTAGCGGGGCCACAGATACGCAGTATTTT. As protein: CATSTSSGATDTQYF.

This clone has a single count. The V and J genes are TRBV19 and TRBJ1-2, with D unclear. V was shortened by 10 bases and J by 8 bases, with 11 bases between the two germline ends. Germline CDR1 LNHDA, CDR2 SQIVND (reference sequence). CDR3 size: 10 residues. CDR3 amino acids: CATAAAGYTF. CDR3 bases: TGTGCCACCGCGGCGGCAGGCTACACCTTC.

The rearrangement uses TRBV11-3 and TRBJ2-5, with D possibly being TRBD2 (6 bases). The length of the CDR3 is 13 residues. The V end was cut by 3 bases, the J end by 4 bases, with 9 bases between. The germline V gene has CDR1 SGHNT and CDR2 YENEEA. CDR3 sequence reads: CASSFLGGETQYF. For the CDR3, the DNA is TGTGCCAGCAGCTTCCTCGGGGGAGAGACCCAGTACTTC.

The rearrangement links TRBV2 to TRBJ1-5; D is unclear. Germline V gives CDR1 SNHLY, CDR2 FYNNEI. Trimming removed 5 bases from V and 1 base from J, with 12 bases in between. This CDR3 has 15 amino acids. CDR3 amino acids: CASSRTGFSNQPQHF. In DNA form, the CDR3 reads TGTGCCAGCAGTCGGACGGGGTTCAGCAATCAGCCCCAGCATTTT.

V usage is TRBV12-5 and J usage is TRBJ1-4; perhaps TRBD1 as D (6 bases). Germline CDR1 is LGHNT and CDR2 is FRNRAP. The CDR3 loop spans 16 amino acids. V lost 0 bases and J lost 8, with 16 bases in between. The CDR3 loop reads CASGLVIGQLSEKLFF. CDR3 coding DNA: TGTGCTAGTGGTTTGGTAATCGGACAGTTATCCGAAAAACTGTTTTTT.

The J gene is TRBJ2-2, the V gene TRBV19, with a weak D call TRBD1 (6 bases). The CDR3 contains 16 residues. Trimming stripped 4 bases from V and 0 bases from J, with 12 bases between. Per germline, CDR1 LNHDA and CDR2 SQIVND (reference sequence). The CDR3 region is CASSTRQAPNTGELFF. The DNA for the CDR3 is TGTGCCAGTAGTACCCGACAGGCTCCGAACACCGGGGAGCTGTTTTTT. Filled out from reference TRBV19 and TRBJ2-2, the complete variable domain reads DGGITQSPKYLFRKEGQNVTLSCEQNLNHDAMYWYRQDPGQGLRLIYYSQIVNDFQKGDIAEGYSVSREKKESFPLTVTSAQKNPTAFYLCASSTRQAPNTGELFFGEGSRLTVL.

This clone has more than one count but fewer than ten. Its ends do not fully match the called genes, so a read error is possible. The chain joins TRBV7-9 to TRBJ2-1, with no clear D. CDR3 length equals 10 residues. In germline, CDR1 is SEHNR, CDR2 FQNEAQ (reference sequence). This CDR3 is CASSLGSLIF. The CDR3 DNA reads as TGTGCCAGCAGCTTAGGGTCCCTAATCTTC.

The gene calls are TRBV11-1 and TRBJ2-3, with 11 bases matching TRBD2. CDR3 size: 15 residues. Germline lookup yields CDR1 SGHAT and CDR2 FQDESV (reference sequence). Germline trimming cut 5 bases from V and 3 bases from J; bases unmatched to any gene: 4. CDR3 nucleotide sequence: TGTGCCAGCAGCGACCGGACTAGCGGGACAGATACGCAGTATTTT. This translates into CASSDRTSGTDTQYF.

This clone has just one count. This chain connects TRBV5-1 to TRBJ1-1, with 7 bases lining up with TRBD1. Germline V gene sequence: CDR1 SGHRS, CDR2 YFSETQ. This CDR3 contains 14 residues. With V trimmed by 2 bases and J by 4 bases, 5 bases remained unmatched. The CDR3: CASSFQTGATEAFF. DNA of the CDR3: TGCGCCAGCAGCTTCCAAACAGGGGCCACTGAAGCTTTCTTT.

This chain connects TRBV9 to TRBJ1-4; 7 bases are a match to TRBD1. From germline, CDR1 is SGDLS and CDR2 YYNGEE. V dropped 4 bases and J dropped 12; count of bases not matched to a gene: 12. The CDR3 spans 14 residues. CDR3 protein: CASSPTGSGGELFF. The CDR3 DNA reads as TGTGCCAGCAGCCCGACAGGGAGCGGCGGAGAACTGTTTTTT.

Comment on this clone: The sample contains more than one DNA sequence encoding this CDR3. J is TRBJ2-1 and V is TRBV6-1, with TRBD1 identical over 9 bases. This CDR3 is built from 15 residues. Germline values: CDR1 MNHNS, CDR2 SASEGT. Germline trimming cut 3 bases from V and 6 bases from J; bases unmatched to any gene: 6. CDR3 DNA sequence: TGTGCCAGCAGTGAGTGGGGACAGGGATCCAATGAGCAGTTCTTC. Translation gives CASSEWGQGSNEQFF.

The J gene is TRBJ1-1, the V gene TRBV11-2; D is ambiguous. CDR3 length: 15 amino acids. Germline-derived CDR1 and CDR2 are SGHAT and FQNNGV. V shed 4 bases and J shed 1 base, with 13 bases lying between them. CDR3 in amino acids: CASSSLVNENTEAFF. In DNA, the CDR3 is TGTGCCAGCAGCTCACTCGTAAATGAGAACACTGAAGCTTTCTTT.

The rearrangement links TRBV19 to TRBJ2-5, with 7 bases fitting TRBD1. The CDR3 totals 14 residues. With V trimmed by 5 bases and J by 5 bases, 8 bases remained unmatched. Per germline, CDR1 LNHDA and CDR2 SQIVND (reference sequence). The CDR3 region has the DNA TGTGCCAGTAGTGAGACAGGGCCCGGGGAGACCCAGTACTTC. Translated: CASSETGPGETQYF.

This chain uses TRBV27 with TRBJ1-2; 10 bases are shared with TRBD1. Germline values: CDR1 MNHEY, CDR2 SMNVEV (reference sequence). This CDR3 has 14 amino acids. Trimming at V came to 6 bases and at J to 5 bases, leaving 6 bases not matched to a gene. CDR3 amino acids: CASRFGTGVYGYTF. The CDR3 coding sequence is TGTGCCAGCAGATTCGGGACAGGGGTTTATGGCTACACCTTC.

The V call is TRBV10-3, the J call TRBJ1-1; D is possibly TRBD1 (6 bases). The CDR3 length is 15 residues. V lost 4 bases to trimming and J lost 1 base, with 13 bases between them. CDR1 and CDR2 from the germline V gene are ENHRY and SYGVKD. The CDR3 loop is CAISAIQGTNTEAFF. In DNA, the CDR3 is TGTGCCATCAGTGCCATTCAGGGGACGAACACTGAAGCTTTCTTT.

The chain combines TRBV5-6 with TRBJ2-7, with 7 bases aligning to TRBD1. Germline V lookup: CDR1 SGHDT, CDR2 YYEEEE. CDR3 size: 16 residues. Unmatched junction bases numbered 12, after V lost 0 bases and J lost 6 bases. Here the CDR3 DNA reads TGTGCCAGCAGCTTGGTCTCGGGACAGCCTACGGGCGAGCAGTACTTC. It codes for CASSLVSGQPTGEQYF.

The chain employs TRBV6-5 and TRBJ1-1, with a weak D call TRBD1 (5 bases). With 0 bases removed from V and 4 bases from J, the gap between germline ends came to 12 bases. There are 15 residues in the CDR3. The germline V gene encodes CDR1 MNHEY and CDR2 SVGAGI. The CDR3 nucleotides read TGTGCCAGCAGTTACTCGATCGCCGGGGGCACTGAAGCTTTCTTT. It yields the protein CASSYSIAGGTEAFF.